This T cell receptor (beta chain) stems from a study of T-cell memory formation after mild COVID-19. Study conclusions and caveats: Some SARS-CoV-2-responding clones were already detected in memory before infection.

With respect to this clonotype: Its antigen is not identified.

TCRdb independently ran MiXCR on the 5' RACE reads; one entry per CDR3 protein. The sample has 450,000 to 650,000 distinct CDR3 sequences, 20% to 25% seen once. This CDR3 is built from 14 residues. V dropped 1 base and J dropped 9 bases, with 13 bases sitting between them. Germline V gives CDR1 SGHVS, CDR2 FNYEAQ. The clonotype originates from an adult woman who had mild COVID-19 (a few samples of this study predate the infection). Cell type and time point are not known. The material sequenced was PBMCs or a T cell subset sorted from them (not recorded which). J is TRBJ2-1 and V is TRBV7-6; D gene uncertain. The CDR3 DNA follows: TGTGCCAGCAGCTTAGATCCCGGAGCCCGTGAGCAGTTCTTC. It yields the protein CASSLDPGAREQFF.